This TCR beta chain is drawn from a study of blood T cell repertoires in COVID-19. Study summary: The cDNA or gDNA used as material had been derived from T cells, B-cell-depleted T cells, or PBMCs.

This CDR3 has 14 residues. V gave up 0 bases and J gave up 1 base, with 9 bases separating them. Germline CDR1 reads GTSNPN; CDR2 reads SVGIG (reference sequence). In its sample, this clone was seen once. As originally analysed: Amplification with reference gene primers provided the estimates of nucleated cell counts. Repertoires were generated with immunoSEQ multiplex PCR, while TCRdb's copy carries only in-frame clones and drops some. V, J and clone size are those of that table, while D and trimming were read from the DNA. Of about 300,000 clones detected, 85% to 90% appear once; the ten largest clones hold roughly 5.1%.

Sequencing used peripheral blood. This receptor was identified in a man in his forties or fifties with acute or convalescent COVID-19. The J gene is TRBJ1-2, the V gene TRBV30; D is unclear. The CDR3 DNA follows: TGTGCCTGGAGTGTTCTAGGCAATAACTATGGCTACACCTTC. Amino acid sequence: CAWSVLGNNYGYTF.